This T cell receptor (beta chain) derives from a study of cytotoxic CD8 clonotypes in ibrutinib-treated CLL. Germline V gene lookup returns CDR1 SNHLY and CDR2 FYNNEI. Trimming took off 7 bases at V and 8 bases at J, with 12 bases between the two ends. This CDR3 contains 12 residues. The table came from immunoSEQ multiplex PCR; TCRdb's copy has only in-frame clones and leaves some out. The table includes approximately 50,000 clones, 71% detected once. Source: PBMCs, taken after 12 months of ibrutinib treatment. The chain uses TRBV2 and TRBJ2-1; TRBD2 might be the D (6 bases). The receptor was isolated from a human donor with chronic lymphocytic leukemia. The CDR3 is CASIGGVDEQFF. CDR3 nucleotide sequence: TGTGCCAGCATTGGCGGGGTAGATGAGCAGTTCTTC. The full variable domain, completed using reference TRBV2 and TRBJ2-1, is EPEVTQTPSHQVTQMGQEVILRCVPISNHLYFYWYRQILGQKVEFLVSFYNNEISEKSEIFDDQFSVERPDGSNFTLKIRSTKLEDSAMYFCASIGGVDEQFFGPGTRLTVL.